This passage covers 9 T cell receptor beta chains from one sample sequenced in a study of blood T cells in healthy people across ages. Through a sample-barcoded 5' primer and a J-beta primer mix, a second PCR was run for roughly 6 to 12 cycles. MiXCR was run by TCRdb on the 5' RACE reads, yielding one entry per CDR3 protein. The table has 450,000 to 700,000 distinct CDR3 sequences, 25% to 30% seen once; the top ten hold about 18%. Source material: blood. The receptors originated from a woman in her sixties or seventies in good health.

V is TRBV7-2 and J is TRBJ1-1; the D is unclear. The CDR3 consists of 12 residues. Looked up from germline, CDR1 is SGHTA and CDR2 is FQGNSA. Trimming took off 2 bases at V and 5 bases at J, with 6 bases between the two ends. The CDR3: CASSLRVTEAFF. The CDR3 DNA follows: TGTGCCAGCAGCTTAAGGGTGACTGAAGCTTTCTTT.

This chain joins TRBV25-1 and TRBJ1-1; D not resolved. This CDR3 is built from 11 residues. CDR1 and CDR2 (germline): MGHDK, SYGVNS. V was trimmed by 8 bases and J by 3 bases, leaving 7 bases between them. CDR3 nucleotide sequence: TGTGCCAGCGTAGAGGACACTGAAGCTTTCTTT. This encodes CASVEDTEAFF. The whole variable domain, remainder taken from reference TRBV25-1 and TRBJ1-1, is EADIYQTPRYLVIGTGKKITLECSQTMGHDKMYWYQQDPGMELHLIHYSYGVNSTEKGDLSSESTVSRIRTEHFPLTLESARPSHTSQYLCASVEDTEAFFGQGTRLTVV.

V is TRBV5-1 and J is TRBJ1-1; TRBD1 might be the D (6 bases). V was clipped by 0 bases and J by 4 bases, with 13 bases between them. The CDR3 runs 15 residues. The V gene's germline CDR1 is SGHRS and CDR2 YFSETQ. CDR3 region: CASSLAVTGLTEAFF. In DNA form, the CDR3 reads TGCGCCAGCAGCTTGGCAGTAACAGGGCTCACTGAAGCTTTCTTT. Combining the CDR3 with reference TRBV5-1 and TRBJ1-1 gives the whole variable domain KAGVTQTPRYLIKTRGQQVTLSCSPISGHRSVSWYQQTPGQGLQFLFEYFSETQRNKGNFPGRFSGRQFSNSRSEMNVSTLELGDSALYLCASSLAVTGLTEAFFGQGTRLTVV.

Only a few counts were recorded for this clonotype. The chain uses TRBV5-1 and TRBJ2-2, with D perhaps TRBD1 or TRBD2 (5 bases each). Germline assignment: CDR1 SGHRS and CDR2 YFSETQ. The CDR3 has 16 amino acids. Between the trimmed V and J ends, which lost 6 bases and 1 base, there was a span of 16 bases. CDR3 DNA sequence: TGCGCCAGCACCCTCGGGGCTCTAGGGAACACCGGGGAGCTGTTTTTT. This encodes CASTLGALGNTGELFF.

This clonotype has more than one count but fewer than ten. The V call is TRBV29-1, the J call TRBJ2-7; 7 bases line up with TRBD2. Per germline, CDR1 SQVTM and CDR2 ANQGSEA. CDR3 length equals 14 residues. V trimming: 4 bases; J trimming: 0 bases; junction bases outside the gene matches: 6. As DNA, the CDR3 is TGCAGCGTTGGGCGAGCGGGGAGCTCCTACGAGCAGTACTTC. Protein: CSVGRAGSSYEQYF.

This rearrangement joins TRBV20-1 to TRBJ2-5; tentative D call: TRBD1 (5 bases). V gave up 3 bases and J gave up 5 bases, with 13 bases separating them. The V gene's germline CDR1 is DFQATT and CDR2 SNEGSKA (reference sequence). The CDR3 runs to 13 residues. The CDR3 reads CSASLPGSETQYF. As DNA, the CDR3 is TGCAGTGCTAGTCTGCCAGGGTCGGAGACCCAGTACTTC.

The chain employs TRBV18 and TRBJ2-1; D is possibly TRBD1 or TRBD2 (5 bases each). The CDR3 runs to 16 residues. Germline assignment: CDR1 KGHSH and CDR2 LQKENI. With 3 bases removed from V and 5 bases from J, the gap between germline ends came to 17 bases. The chain's CDR3 is CASSPQSGAGNNEQFF. Here the CDR3 DNA reads TGTGCCAGCTCACCCCAGAGCGGAGCAGGGAACAATGAGCAGTTCTTC.

In this sample, this clonotype turned up a few times. The chain joins TRBV7-9 to TRBJ1-4; no firm D call. The CDR3 runs to 15 residues. The germline V gene encodes CDR1 SEHNR and CDR2 FQNEAQ (reference sequence). The V end was cut by 1 base, the J end by 0 bases, with 6 bases between. DNA of the CDR3: TGTGCCAGCAGCTTAGACCTGCCAACTAATGAAAAACTGTTTTTT. Its translation is CASSLDLPTNEKLFF.

V and J are TRBV20-1 and TRBJ2-2; D is perhaps TRBD2 (5 bases). The CDR3 extends over 15 amino acids. Trimming stripped 0 bases from V and 5 bases from J, with 13 bases between. Germline CDR1 DFQATT, CDR2 SNEGSKA (reference sequence). CDR3 residues: CSAREDGIGTGELFF. The CDR3, as DNA: TGCAGTGCTAGAGAAGACGGGATAGGGACCGGGGAGCTGTTTTTT.